The source of this TCR beta chain is a study of blood T cell repertoires in COVID-19. In the study overall: Sources were T cells, B-cell-depleted T cells, or PBMCs; the material itself was cDNA or gDNA.

Here immunoSEQ multiplex PCR was the method, and the copy in TCRdb shows in-frame clones only, minus some. The data hold about 100,000 clones, with 80% to 90% observed a single time. V was pared by 5 bases and J by 1 base, with 4 bases of the junction left unmatched. The CDR3 loop spans 15 amino acids. Germline CDR1 is MGHRA and CDR2 is YSYEKL. The V call is TRBV4-1, the J call TRBJ2-2, with 7 bases fitting TRBD1. The sequence was obtained from an elderly woman with acute or convalescent COVID-19. Sequencing was carried out using peripheral blood. The CDR3 reads CASSKQGLNTGELFF. In DNA form, the CDR3 reads TGCGCCAGCAGCAAACAGGGGCTGAACACCGGGGAGCTGTTTTTT.